These 17 T cell receptor beta chains share one sample of origin, sequenced in a study of blood T cell repertoires in COVID-19 (dated by TCRdb to the early 2020s). Preparation of the library involved the immunoSEQ multiplex PCR assay. Held by TCRdb, this immuneACCESS table contains in-frame sequences only and omits some clones. Under half of the omission traces to an unresolved V gene where checked; the cause of the rest is unknown. The sample table holds 45,000 to 75,000 clones, of which around 90% were seen once. The ten largest account for more than 4.5% of the sample. Sequencing was done on a sample of peripheral blood. The receptor source for this set is a man aged 60-69 years with acute or convalescent COVID-19.

The CDR3 region has the DNA TGTGCCACTCAACTGACAGGCCGTGGAACTGAAGCTTTCTTT. Translating it yields CATQLTGRGTEAFF. The rearrangement uses TRBV10-3 and TRBJ1-1, with D perhaps TRBD1 (6 bases). This CDR3 contains 14 residues. Germline V CDR1 and CDR2: ENHRY, SYGVKD. V lost 10 bases and J 5 bases, leaving 20 bases between the germline ends.

V is TRBV25-1 and J is TRBJ2-5, with 13 bases that match TRBD2. CDR1 and CDR2 (germline): MGHDK, SYGVNS. The CDR3 contains 18 residues. V was pared by 4 bases and J by 2 bases, with 10 bases of the junction left unmatched. CDR3 bases: TGTGCCAGCAGTGCCGGGACTAGCGGGACCGTACTACAAGAGACCCAGTACTTC. Translating it yields CASSAGTSGTVLQETQYF.

The rearrangement uses TRBV5-4 and TRBJ2-7; TRBD1 aligns across 7 bases. CDR1 is SGHNT, CDR2 YYREEE, per germline (reference sequence). The V segment lost 3 bases and the J segment 4 bases; nucleotides outside the gene matches: 10. This CDR3 region has 15 residues. The CDR3 region is CASSSQAQGRYEQYF. The CDR3 nucleotides are TGTGCCAGCAGCTCACAAGCACAGGGGCGGTACGAGCAGTACTTC.

The chain couples TRBV24-1 to TRBJ2-6; 7 nucleotides match TRBD1. CDR1 is KGHDR, CDR2 SFDVKD, per germline. The CDR3 length is 17 residues. J was trimmed by 4 bases and V by 5 bases; bases with no gene match: 10. The CDR3 nucleotides are TGTGCCACCAGTGGTTCCGCTGACAGGGCCGGGGCCAACGTCCTGACTTTC. Encoded protein: CATSGSADRAGANVLTF.

The chain's CDR3 is CASSQESWAGGPETQYF. The CDR3 nucleotides are TGTGCCAGCAGCCAAGAATCTTGGGCGGGAGGGCCCGAGACCCAGTACTTC. This chain connects TRBV3-1 (or the pseudogene TRBV3-2) to TRBJ2-5; 9 bases match TRBD2. Per germline, CDR1 LGHDT and CDR2 YNNKEL (reference sequence). This CDR3 has 17 amino acids. The J segment lost 5 bases and the V segment lost 0 bases, leaving 10 bases of the junction unmatched.

This chain connects TRBV28 to TRBJ2-3, with TRBD2 identical over 7 bases. The trim removed 7 bases at V and 1 base at J, leaving 11 bases unmatched. The CDR3 runs 16 residues. Germline CDR1 and CDR2: MDHEN and SYDVKM. The CDR3 spells CASKLWGRAGTDTQYF. CDR3 coding DNA: TGTGCCAGCAAATTATGGGGGAGGGCCGGCACAGATACGCAGTATTTT.

The chain is built from TRBV7-9 and TRBJ2-7; D is undetermined. The CDR3 is 12 residues long. Germline V gene sequence: CDR1 SEHNR, CDR2 FQNEAQ (reference sequence). Trimming removed 5 bases at V and 3 bases at J, with 8 bases between. This CDR3 reads CASSALSYEQYF. The CDR3, as DNA: TGTGCCAGCAGCGCACTTAGCTACGAGCAGTACTTC.

The chain uses TRBV3-1 (or the pseudogene TRBV3-2) and TRBJ1-2; no clear D. The CDR3 is made up of 14 amino acids. CDR1 LGHDT and CDR2 YNNKEL come from the germline V gene (reference sequence). The ends were cut back, 1 base at V and 2 bases at J, with 8 bases in the middle. CDR3 DNA: TGTGCCAGCAGCCAAGGTATGCGGAACTATGGCTACACCTTC. Amino acid sequence: CASSQGMRNYGYTF.

The CDR3 sequence: CASMRDRAGNEQFF. The CDR3 coding sequence is TGTGCCAGTATGCGGGACAGGGCAGGAAATGAGCAGTTCTTC. This chain joins TRBV19 and TRBJ2-1, with 9 bases identical to TRBD1. The CDR3 spans 14 residues. Germline V gene lookup returns CDR1 LNHDA and CDR2 SQIVND (reference sequence). V shed 7 bases and J 7 bases; nucleotides not matched to a gene: 8.

The V and J genes are TRBV21-1 and TRBJ2-7; no DNA check was done on the table's D call, TRBD1. TRBV21-1 is designated a pseudogene. The CDR3 is 20 residues long. In DNA form, the CDR3 reads TGTGCCAGCAGCCCGACTCTCGCGTGGGACAGGGTCCTCCCCACCTACGAGCAGTACTTC. Its protein product is CASSPTLAWDRVLPTYEQYF.

The chain links TRBV10-2 to TRBJ2-3, with D perhaps TRBD2 (5 bases). The V end was cut by 5 bases, the J end by 4 bases, with 7 bases between. Germline V CDR1 and CDR2: WSHSY, SAAADI. This CDR3 is 12 amino acids long. CDR3 in DNA: TGCGCCAGCAGTACCGGGGCAGATACGCAGTATTTT. This gives the protein CASSTGADTQYF.

The gene calls are TRBV28 and TRBJ1-5, with a tentative D call TRBD1 (5 bases). The CDR3 contains 14 residues. CDR1 MDHEN and CDR2 SYDVKM come from the germline V gene. With 5 bases removed from V and 6 bases from J, the gap between germline ends came to 14 bases. For the CDR3, the DNA is TGTGCCAGCAGTGCGGCGGGGGAACGTCAGCCCCAGCATTTT. Translation: CASSAAGERQPQHF.

The chain carries TRBV7-8 and TRBJ2-3; a weak D match, TRBD1 (5 bases). The germline V and J ends were trimmed by 1 base and 0 bases, with 14 bases remaining between them. This CDR3 region has 17 residues. Germline CDR1 is SGHVS and CDR2 is FQNEAQ. Here the CDR3 reads CASSLVPNRLSTDTQYF. CDR3 sequence (DNA): TGTGCCAGCAGCTTAGTCCCGAACAGGCTCAGCACAGATACGCAGTATTTT.

V gene TRBV6-6 combines with J gene TRBJ1-1; possibly TRBD1 for D (6 bases). This CDR3 region has 14 residues. V dropped 2 bases and J dropped 6 bases, with 13 bases sitting between them. Germline V gene sequence: CDR1 MNHNY, CDR2 SVGAGI (reference sequence). The CDR3 spells CASSYLVQGAEAFF. CDR3 sequence (DNA): TGTGCCAGCAGTTACCTTGTACAGGGCGCTGAAGCTTTCTTT.

V is TRBV7-6 and J is TRBJ2-7; D perhaps matches TRBD2 (6 bases). V dropped 2 bases and J dropped 0 bases, with 8 bases sitting between them. The CDR3 runs 14 residues. Per germline, CDR1 SGHVS and CDR2 FNYEAQ. CDR3 residues: CASSLREDSYEQYF. CDR3 sequence (DNA): TGTGCCAGCAGCTTAAGGGAGGACTCCTACGAGCAGTACTTC.

This chain links TRBV13 with TRBJ2-1; 8 bases line up with TRBD2. Germline-derived CDR1 and CDR2 are PRHDT and FYEKMQ (reference sequence). This CDR3 is built from 17 residues. With 2 bases clipped from V and 2 bases from J, the junction kept 8 bases outside the gene matches. Here the CDR3 reads CASSLYSGTRTYNEQFF. In nucleotides, the CDR3 is TGTGCCAGCAGCTTATATTCCGGGACTAGAACCTACAATGAGCAGTTCTTC.

The chain has TRBV7-9 and TRBJ1-2, with D possibly being TRBD1 (6 bases). This CDR3 has 14 residues. Germline-derived CDR1 and CDR2 are SEHNR and FQNEAQ (reference sequence). Between the trimmed V and J ends, which lost 1 base and 4 bases, there was a span of 10 bases. CDR3 bases: TGTGCCAGCAGCTTAGGGACAGACATCTATGGCTACACCTTC. Translation: CASSLGTDIYGYTF.